Listed below are T cell receptor beta chains from one sample, sequenced in a study of spatial heterogeneity in lung cancer. TCRdb re-analysed the 5' RACE reads in MiXCR, keeping a single row per CDR3 protein. The sample has more than 60,000 distinct CDR3 sequences, approximately 8.1% seen once. This material consisted of PBMCs, taken at surgery. The receptors here all came from a male donor with early-stage non-small cell lung cancer. CDR3s include the opening cysteine and the closing phenylalanine or tryptophan. Each record gives: J gene, clone size, D gene, V gene, CDR3 protein, CDR3 DNA. A D gene is named only where the DNA matches it firmly. The size of a clone is reported for some rows only, either as once, few or many, or as a class for expanded clones.

TRBJ2-6 many . TRBV5-1 CASSDTSGANVLTF TGCGCCAGCAGCGACACCTCTGGGGCCAACGTCCTGACTTTC
TRBJ2-7 many . TRBV18 CASSPQGNEQYF TGTGCCAGCTCACCACAGGGGAACGAGCAGTACTTC
TRBJ2-3 many . TRBV20-1 CSAIRADSGADTQYF TGCAGTGCTATACGGGCCGACTCCGGGGCAGATACGCAGTATTTT
TRBJ2-3 many TRBD1 TRBV5-4 CASSLGQGLAYSTDTQYF TGTGCCAGCAGCCTGGGACAGGGGTTAGCCTATAGCACAGATACGCAGTATTTT
TRBJ2-3 many . TRBV10-3 CAISESRGQSTDTQYF TGTGCCATCAGTGAGTCGAGGGGCCAATCCACAGATACGCAGTATTTT
TRBJ2-6 many TRBD1 TRBV4-2 CASSPRQGAASGANVLTF TGTGCCAGCAGCCCCAGACAGGGGGCGGCCTCCGGGGCCAACGTCCTGACTTTC
TRBJ1-3 many . TRBV25-1 CASRESGRNTIYF TGTGCCAGCAGGGAGTCGGGTCGAAACACCATATATTTT
TRBJ2-1 . . TRBV14 CASSQDSPGGARFF TGTGCCAGCAGCCAAGACTCCCCAGGGGGGGCGCGGTTCTTC
TRBJ1-1 . . TRBV3-1 CASSPLGPFEAFF TGTGCCAGCAGCCCCTTGGGACCCTTTGAAGCTTTCTTT
TRBJ1-5 many . TRBV29-1 CSVGQGRNQPQHF TGCAGCGTTGGGCAGGGGCGCAATCAGCCCCAGCATTTT
TRBJ1-2 many . TRBV6-2/TRBV6-3 CASTYRDSYGYTF TGTGCCAGCACTTACAGGGACTCCTATGGCTACACCTTC
TRBJ2-2 many . TRBV27 CASSLFAELNTGELFF TGTGCCAGCAGTTTATTTGCGGAACTTAACACCGGGGAGCTGTTTTTT
TRBJ2-6 . . TRBV12-5 CASRAGNPGANVLTF TGTGCTAGTAGGGCAGGGAACCCCGGGGCCAACGTCCTGACTTTC
TRBJ2-3 many . TRBV29-1 CSAYNPRDTDTQYF TGCAGCGCTTACAACCCTCGGGACACAGATACGCAGTATTTT
TRBJ2-1 many . TRBV24-1 CATSDPGSEQFF TGTGCCACCAGTGATCCGGGTTCTGAGCAGTTCTTC
TRBJ2-5 . . TRBV5-1 CASSPEGRAETQYF TGCGCCAGCAGCCCTGAGGGCAGGGCTGAGACCCAGTACTTC
TRBJ1-1 many TRBD1 TRBV2 CASGSPKDRATADTEAFF TGTGCCAGCGGTTCCCCTAAAGACAGGGCTACGGCGGACACTGAAGCTTTCTTT
TRBJ2-1 many TRBD2 TRBV20-1 CSATERLAGDYNEQFF TGCAGTGCTACCGAACGACTAGCGGGGGACTACAATGAGCAGTTCTTC
TRBJ2-2 . . TRBV19 CASSMFVAGELFF TGTGCCAGTAGTATGTTTGTGGCCGGGGAGCTGTTTTTT
TRBJ1-1 few . TRBV29-1 CSVGSAGLTEAFF TGCAGCGTTGGTTCGGCAGGGCTCACTGAAGCTTTCTTT
TRBJ2-3 many . TRBV29-1 CSVDTDTQYF TGCAGCGTTGACACAGATACGCAGTATTTT
TRBJ1-5 many . TRBV24-1 CATSAPGAKQHQPQHF TGTGCCACCAGCGCCCCAGGGGCTAAGCAGCATCAGCCCCAGCATTTT
TRBJ1-1 many . TRBV4-2 CASGGAWNTEAFF TGTGCCAGCGGGGGGGCGTGGAACACTGAAGCTTTCTTT
TRBJ2-6 few TRBD1 TRBV6-2/TRBV6-3 CASRPQRQGHQGANVLTF TGTGCCAGCAGGCCCCAGAGACAGGGCCATCAGGGGGCCAACGTCCTGACTTTC
TRBJ1-1 many . TRBV29-1 CSVALGVRTEAFF TGCAGCGTTGCCCTCGGGGTTCGCACTGAAGCTTTCTTT
TRBJ2-1 . TRBD1 TRBV10-3 CAISRDRYYNEQFF TGTGCCATTTCCCGGGACAGATACTACAATGAGCAGTTCTTC
TRBJ1-5 few . TRBV20-1 CSAGYRNQPQHF TGCAGTGCTGGATACAGGAATCAGCCCCAGCATTTT
TRBJ2-7 few . TRBV5-1 CASSLVTPYEQYF TGCGCCAGCAGCTTGGTGACACCCTACGAGCAGTACTTC
TRBJ2-7 medium-sized . TRBV29-1 CSVEDLHSYEQYF TGCAGCGTTGAGGACCTTCACTCCTACGAGCAGTACTTC